This T cell receptor beta chain was observed in a study of identical twins. Study observations and caveats: Beta out-of-frame twin sharing showed a weaker excess. Insertions were fewer in abundant cord blood beta clonotypes, whereas memory repertoires showed none of this pattern. Models underestimated TCR alpha sharing (out-of-frame) in monozygotic twins. Compared with unrelated sharing, twin-shared out-of-frame alpha sequences had more low-probability sequences.

This clonotype was recorded a few times. Its specificity is not known. MiXCR, applied by TCRdb to the 5' RACE reads, yields one record per CDR3 protein. There are approximately 670,000 distinct CDR3 sequences in the sample; roughly 6% occur only once, and around 1.7% lies in the top ten. The CDR3 totals 12 residues. Germline V gives CDR1 KGHSH, CDR2 LQKENI. V was clipped by 3 bases and J by 13 bases; unmatched bases: 4. Material for sequencing was naive T cells sorted from blood. The origin of this receptor is a man aged 18-30 years in good health. The genes are TRBV18 and TRBJ2-1; 9 bases map to TRBD2. CDR3 DNA: TGTGCCAGCTCACCTAGCGGGGGAGTACAGTTCTTC. Protein product: CASSPSGGVQFF.